These 21 T cell receptor beta chains share one sample of origin, sequenced in a study of T-cell reconstitution after alpha-beta-depleted transplantation in children. Unique molecular identifiers featured in how the TCRbeta library was prepared. One entry per CDR3 protein, called by TCRdb with MiXCR from the PCR reads. Here the sample spans 700,000 to 950,000 distinct CDR3 sequences, roughly 15% being singletons. This sample comprised PBMCs, mostly from graft donor cells, obtained 360 days after TCRalphabeta/CD19-depleted stem cell transplant. The source is a male patient younger than 18 who had a stem cell transplant for acute lymphoblastic leukemia, so the T cells may come from the graft donor.

The rearrangement joins TRBV27 to TRBJ2-7; TRBD2 is a possible D gene (5 bases). Germline V CDR1 and CDR2: MNHEY, SMNVEV (reference sequence). The CDR3 runs to 15 residues. V gave up 1 base and J gave up 4 bases, with 14 bases separating them. CDR3 loop: CASSLWRGRPYEQYF. For the CDR3, the DNA is TGTGCCAGCAGTTTATGGAGAGGGAGACCATACGAGCAGTACTTC.

This clonotype has more than one count but fewer than ten. V is TRBV27 and J is TRBJ1-5, with D tentatively TRBD1 (6 bases). V shed 2 bases and J shed 6 bases, with 23 bases lying between them. CDR1 is MNHEY and CDR2 is SMNVEV in the germline V gene (reference sequence). The CDR3 spans 18 residues. CDR3 residues: CASSLIGPGVGRGQPQHF. In nucleotides, the CDR3 is TGTGCCAGCAGTTTAATCGGTCCAGGGGTAGGAAGGGGTCAGCCCCAGCATTTT.

The chain combines TRBV20-1 with TRBJ1-2; D not resolved. There are 14 residues in the CDR3. V gave up 3 bases and J gave up 0 bases, with 11 bases separating them. Germline V lookup: CDR1 DFQATT, CDR2 SNEGSKA (reference sequence). CDR3 nucleotide sequence: TGCAGTGCTAGTTCACGGGGAACTAACTATGGCTACACCTTC. Translation gives CSASSRGTNYGYTF.

This clonotype was counted a few times. The chain couples TRBV4-1 to TRBJ2-2; 9 nucleotides agree with TRBD1. This CDR3 has 15 amino acids. Germline values: CDR1 MGHRA, CDR2 YSYEKL. Trimming took 2 bases from V and 6 from J; bases not matched to a gene: 4. The CDR3 DNA is TGCGCCAGCAGCCAATGGGACAGGGTCTCCGGGGAGCTGTTTTTT. Its translation is CASSQWDRVSGELFF.

The chain is built from TRBV3-1 and TRBJ2-7; 7 bases match TRBD2. The V and J ends lost 1 base and 3 bases, in that order; junction bases with no gene match: 6. The germline V gene encodes CDR1 LGHDT and CDR2 YNNKEL (reference sequence). This CDR3 contains 15 residues. The CDR3 DNA follows: TGTGCCAGCAGCCAAGGAGGTGCGGGAGTCTACGAGCAGTACTTC. The encoded protein is CASSQGGAGVYEQYF.

There are a few counts of this clonotype. The rearrangement uses TRBV12-3 or TRBV12-4 and TRBJ2-5, with D possibly being TRBD1 or TRBD2 (5 bases each). This CDR3 is 14 amino acids long. Trimming pared 7 bases from V and 5 bases from J, leaving 17 bases between. CDR3 loop: CASTQNGGAETQYF. The CDR3 DNA follows: TGTGCCAGCACCCAAAATGGGGGTGCGGAGACCCAGTACTTC.

The chain is built from TRBV7-9 and TRBJ2-7; TRBD2 agrees at 11 bases. The CDR3 covers 17 residues. Looked up from germline, CDR1 is SEHNR and CDR2 is FQNEAQ (reference sequence). V lost 2 bases to trimming and J lost 3 bases; unmatched junction nucleotides: 9. CDR3 in amino acids: CASSLTLAGGQGYEQYF. The CDR3 DNA reads TGTGCCAGCAGCTTAACTCTAGCGGGAGGCCAGGGCTACGAGCAGTACTTC. Drawing the rest from reference TRBV7-9 and TRBJ2-7, the complete variable domain is DTGVSQNPRHKITKRGQNVTFRCDPISEHNRLYWYRQTLGQGPEFLTYFQNEAQLEKSRLLSDRFSAERPKGSFSTLEIQRTEQGDSAMYLCASSLTLAGGQGYEQYFGPGTRLTVT.

This clonotype was seen a handful of times. V gene TRBV3-1 combines with J gene TRBJ2-7, with 8 bases lining up with TRBD2. The CDR3 has 15 residues. Losses at the gene ends were 0 bases for V and 1 base for J; bases not matched to a gene: 2. Germline CDR1 reads LGHDT; CDR2 reads YNNKEL (reference sequence). In DNA form, the CDR3 reads TGTGCCAGCAGCCAAGACTCGGGAGGGTCCTACGAGCAGTACTTC. This gives the protein CASSQDSGGSYEQYF.

This clonotype was detected once. J is TRBJ1-2 and V is TRBV20-1; the D is unclear. Trimming left V 5 bases short and J 4 bases short, with 17 bases between. The CDR3 extends over 14 amino acids. Per germline, CDR1 DFQATT and CDR2 SNEGSKA (reference sequence). CDR3 amino acids: CSAWVSACGYGYTF. The DNA for the CDR3 is TGCAGTGCTTGGGTTTCGGCCTGTGGCTATGGCTACACCTTC.

This clonotype showed up just a few times. The rearrangement links TRBV10-3 to TRBJ2-7; 13 nucleotides match TRBD2. The CDR3 length is 14 residues. Germline CDR1 is ENHRY and CDR2 is SYGVKD. With V trimmed by 2 bases and J by 5 bases, 0 bases remained unmatched. CDR3 region: CAISEGLAGDEQYF. In nucleotides, the CDR3 is TGTGCCATCAGTGAGGGACTAGCGGGAGACGAGCAGTACTTC.

This clonotype has a handful of counts. This chain links TRBV7-9 with TRBJ2-1; 7 bases line up with TRBD1. From germline, CDR1 is SEHNR and CDR2 FQNEAQ (reference sequence). The CDR3 has 14 amino acids. The ends lost 5 bases at V and 6 bases at J; junction bases unmatched: 7. In DNA form, the CDR3 reads TGTGCCAGCAGCCAGCCGGGACAGAGCAATGAGCAGTTCTTC. Encoded protein: CASSQPGQSNEQFF.

The rearrangement uses TRBV7-2 and TRBJ2-1; 8 positions agree with TRBD2. CDR1 and CDR2 (germline): SGHTA, FQGNSA. The ends lost 5 bases at V and 7 bases at J; junction bases unmatched: 10. The CDR3 totals 15 residues. The CDR3 region is CASSPLPGGHNEQFF. Written as DNA, the CDR3 is TGTGCCAGCAGCCCACTACCGGGAGGGCATAATGAGCAGTTCTTC. Supplemented by reference TRBV7-2 and TRBJ2-1, the full variable domain reads GAGVSQSPSNKVTEKGKDVELRCDPISGHTALYWYRQSLGQGLEFLIYFQGNSAPDKSGLPSDRFSAERTGGSVSTLTIQRTQQEDSAVYLCASSPLPGGHNEQFFGPGTRLTVL.

This clonotype was seen only a few times. This chain connects TRBV7-2 to TRBJ2-5; D perhaps matches TRBD2 (6 bases). The CDR3 covers 15 residues. The V and J ends lost 3 bases and 2 bases respectively, with 13 bases between them. Germline CDR1 is SGHTA and CDR2 is FQGNSA. The CDR3 DNA is TGTGCCAGCAGCTTCGGACTACCGCGGCAAGAGACCCAGTACTTC. This gives the protein CASSFGLPRQETQYF.

Of note for this clonotype: The missing conserved phenylalanine or tryptophan at the end of this CDR3 makes a read error likely. The V and J genes are TRBV7-2 and TRBJ1-5, with no clear D. Deletions cut 1 base from V and 3 bases from J, with 4 bases between. In germline, CDR1 is SGHTA, CDR2 FQGNSA. The CDR3 has 13 residues. The DNA for the CDR3 is TGTGCCAGCAGCTTAGACCCCAATCAGCCCCAGCATTGT. Amino acid sequence: CASSLDPNQPQHC.

This clonotype was seen more than once but under ten times. V gene TRBV10-3 combines with J gene TRBJ2-7; TRBD2 matches at 11 bases. Looked up from germline, CDR1 is ENHRY and CDR2 is SYGVKD. This CDR3 is 12 amino acids long. V lost 11 bases to trimming and J lost 6 bases; unmatched junction nucleotides: 6. CDR3 sequence reads: CALGTSGGEQYF. The CDR3 coding sequence is TGTGCCCTGGGGACTAGCGGAGGCGAGCAGTACTTC.

At least ten counts were recorded for this clonotype. The chain uses TRBV20-1 and TRBJ2-3; 9 nucleotides match TRBD2. This CDR3 contains 15 residues. The germline V gene encodes CDR1 DFQATT and CDR2 SNEGSKA (reference sequence). V dropped 1 base and J dropped 1; count of bases not matched to a gene: 3. The CDR3 reads CSARGLAGGTDTQYF. In DNA form, the CDR3 reads TGCAGTGCTAGAGGTTTAGCGGGAGGCACAGATACGCAGTATTTT.

Many counts were recorded for this clonotype. The rearrangement joins TRBV5-1 to TRBJ2-1, with 9 bases that match TRBD1. Germline CDR1 SGHRS, CDR2 YFSETQ. The CDR3 is 19 amino acids. V lost 2 bases to trimming and J lost 2 bases; unmatched junction nucleotides: 14. The CDR3 sequence: CASSFPGQGGGMAYNEQFF. In nucleotides, the CDR3 is TGCGCCAGCAGCTTCCCGGGACAGGGAGGAGGGATGGCCTACAATGAGCAGTTCTTC.

V usage is TRBV28 and J usage is TRBJ2-5, with TRBD1 identical over 9 bases. In germline, CDR1 is MDHEN, CDR2 SYDVKM. This CDR3 region has 16 residues. V lost 5 bases and J lost 4; bases outside the gene matches: 11. CDR3: CASSHNEDRGGETQYF. CDR3 DNA: TGTGCCAGCAGTCACAACGAAGACAGGGGGGGAGAGACCCAGTACTTC.

A word on this clonotype: No conserved phenylalanine or tryptophan ends this CDR3, so it is likely a read error. The chain couples TRBV29-1 to TRBJ1-4; a weak D match, TRBD1 (5 bases). The CDR3 is made up of 13 amino acids. The ends were cut back, 3 bases at V and 10 bases at J, with 15 bases in the middle. Germline CDR1 SQVTM, CDR2 ANQGSEA. CDR3 residues: CSVDPGAEGKLFS. DNA of the CDR3: TGCAGCGTTGACCCTGGGGCCGAGGGAAAACTGTTTTCT.

This clonotype was seen a few times. V is TRBV6-8 and J is TRBJ2-2, with a tentative D call TRBD1 (5 bases). Trimming took 8 bases from V and 0 from J, leaving 19 bases between them. CDR1 is MNHGY, CDR2 SAAAGT, per germline. This CDR3 spans 17 amino acids. The CDR3 nucleotides read TGTGCCAGCCTACACAGGAGTGGTCTAGCGAACACCGGGGAGCTGTTTTTT. It is translated as CASLHRSGLANTGELFF.

This clonotype occurred many times. The V call is TRBV9, the J call TRBJ2-2; D gene uncertain. This CDR3 is built from 13 residues. V was shortened by 4 bases and J by 4 bases, with 8 bases between the two germline ends. The germline V gene has CDR1 SGDLS and CDR2 YYNGEE. CDR3 loop: CASSPPLTGELFF. The CDR3 DNA reads as TGTGCCAGCAGCCCCCCCCTCACCGGGGAGCTGTTTTTT.